What follows are 16 T cell receptor beta chains derived from one specimen sequenced in a study of metastatic and nonmetastatic thyroid tumors. MiXCR was used by TCRdb to re-call the PCR reads. The data contain about 40,000 clones, over 9.5% of them singletons. Before thyroid surgery, none of the patients had received any treatment. The source material was blood. The receptor set was obtained from a female donor with papillary thyroid cancer or a benign thyroid nodule (not recorded which). Some clones in this sample may be carry-over from other donors' samples.

This clone was seen ten or more times. Here the CDR3 reads CATSDLDRGYTYNEQFF. DNA for the CDR3: TGTGCCACCAGTGATTTGGACAGGGGGTATACCTACAATGAGCAGTTCTTC. The J gene is TRBJ2-1, the V gene TRBV24-1; 9 nucleotides align to TRBD1. V lost 0 bases to trimming and J lost 2 bases; unmatched junction nucleotides: 4. The CDR3 spans 17 residues. Germline loops: CDR1 KGHDR, CDR2 SFDVKD.

This clone was seen ten or more times. The genes are TRBV5-1 and TRBJ2-1; 10 nucleotides line up with TRBD2. Germline CDR1 SGHRS, CDR2 YFSETQ. CDR3 length: 15 amino acids. The trim removed 3 bases at V and 6 bases at J, leaving 6 bases unmatched. The DNA for the CDR3 is TGCGCCAGCAGCTCAACCGGGACTAGCGTCAATGAGCAGTTCTTC. Encoded protein: CASSSTGTSVNEQFF.

This clone was found many times. The chain uses TRBV11-1 and TRBJ2-2; 10 bases match TRBD2. This CDR3 contains 16 residues. The trim removed 5 bases at V and 4 bases at J, leaving 7 bases unmatched. Germline lookup yields CDR1 SGHAT and CDR2 FQDESV (reference sequence). The DNA for the CDR3 is TGTGCCAGCAGCACCGGGGTAGCGGGAGGCACCGGGGAGCTGTTTTTT. The encoded protein is CASSTGVAGGTGELFF.

This clone was recorded at least ten times. The CDR3, as DNA: TGTGCCAGCAGTGGCTGGGGGCGCCAAGGGGCCAACGTCCTGACTTTC. Protein product: CASSGWGRQGANVLTF. This chain uses TRBV27 with TRBJ2-6, with D perhaps TRBD1 (6 bases). From germline, CDR1 is MNHEY and CDR2 SMNVEV (reference sequence). The germline V and J ends were trimmed by 5 bases and 4 bases, with 15 bases remaining between them. The CDR3 runs 16 residues. Complete variable domain (other parts from reference TRBV27 and TRBJ2-6): EAQVTQNPRYLITVTGKKLTVTCSQNMNHEYMSWYRQDPGLGLRQIYYSMNVEVTDKGDVPEGYKVSRKEKRNFPLILESPSPNQTSLYFCASSGWGRQGANVLTFGAGSRLTVL.

This clone was counted at least ten times. The J gene is TRBJ2-7, the V gene TRBV29-1; no clear D gene. The CDR3 sequence is 11 residues long. V was cut by 7 bases and J by 3 bases, with 10 bases left in between. Germline assignment: CDR1 SQVTM and CDR2 ANQGSEA. The CDR3 sequence: CSGRTLYEQYF. CDR3 DNA sequence: TGCAGCGGGCGAACCCTCTACGAGCAGTACTTC.

This clone was found many times. V is TRBV24-1 and J is TRBJ2-2; a possible D gene is TRBD1 (6 bases). The V end was cut by 1 base, the J end by 6 bases, with 14 bases between. The CDR3 loop spans 16 amino acids. Germline CDR1 KGHDR, CDR2 SFDVKD. CDR3 in amino acids: CATSDFPRGKAGELFF. CDR3 in DNA: TGTGCCACCAGTGATTTTCCCAGGGGAAAAGCCGGGGAGCTGTTTTTT.

As concerns this clone: Since a much larger clone is just one base distant, this may be a read error. The chain has TRBV18 and TRBJ2-5; D uncertain. Trimming shortened V by 0 bases and J by 4 bases, and 6 bases separated the two germline ends. The V gene's germline CDR1 is KGHSH and CDR2 LQKENI. This CDR3 has 13 residues. The CDR3 is CASSPPPPETQYF. CDR3 bases: TGTGCCAGCTCACCACCGCCTCCAGAGACCCAGTACTTC.

Ten or more counts support this clone. V gene TRBV6-1 combines with J gene TRBJ1-3; possibly TRBD1 for D (5 bases). The CDR3 loop spans 17 amino acids. V was trimmed by 6 bases and J by 10 bases, leaving 28 bases between them. Germline-derived CDR1 and CDR2 are MNHNS and SASEGT. This CDR3 is CASRQEQQARWLGTIYF. CDR3 nucleotides: TGTGCCAGCAGACAGGAACAGCAGGCGCGCTGGTTGGGGACCATATATTTT.

This clone was detected many times. The chain has TRBV19 and TRBJ1-3; perhaps TRBD1 as D (6 bases). V gave up 8 bases and J gave up 5 bases, with 19 bases separating them. CDR3 size: 15 residues. Germline CDR1 LNHDA, CDR2 SQIVND (reference sequence). The CDR3: CASYKGDSSRNTIYF. Here the CDR3 DNA reads TGTGCCAGTTATAAGGGGGATTCGAGTAGAAACACCATATATTTT.

The DNA of the CDR3 is TGTGCCAGCAGTTACGCGGACAGGGGGCGGTATTCCGGCAATCAGCCCCAGCATTTT. Encoded protein: CASSYADRGRYSGNQPQHF. The chain has TRBV6-2 or TRBV6-3 and TRBJ1-5; TRBD1 agrees at 11 bases. Germline V CDR1 and CDR2: MNHEY, SVGEGT. The CDR3 consists of 19 residues. V lost 2 bases and J lost 2; bases outside the gene matches: 11.

This clone has at least ten counts. The chain has TRBV20-1 and TRBJ1-1; no clear D. Germline CDR1 and CDR2: DFQATT and SNEGSKA (reference sequence). This CDR3 comprises 14 residues. Trimming left V 1 base short and J 8 bases short, with 17 bases between. CDR3 sequence: CSARVSSRGAEAFF. The CDR3 DNA sequence: TGCAGTGCTAGAGTATCCTCCCGAGGAGCCGAAGCTTTCTTT.

This clone was counted ten times or more. The chain has TRBV7-8 and TRBJ2-7, with 13 bases that match TRBD2. The CDR3 has 15 residues. Germline-derived CDR1 and CDR2 are SGHVS and FQNEAQ. V was clipped by 5 bases and J by 4 bases; unmatched bases: 5. The CDR3 is CASSTGLAGDYEQYF. Here the CDR3 DNA reads TGTGCCAGCAGCACCGGACTAGCGGGAGATTACGAGCAGTACTTC.

This clone has at least ten counts. The chain links TRBV7-2 to TRBJ2-5; TRBD1 matches at 10 bases. Germline values: CDR1 SGHTA, CDR2 FQGNSA. V lost 2 bases to trimming and J lost 5 bases; unmatched junction nucleotides: 5. CDR3 length: 15 amino acids. The CDR3 bases are TGTGCCAGCAGCTTACAGGGACAGGGGCGGGAGACCCAGTACTTC. This gives the protein CASSLQGQGRETQYF.

This clone was seen many times. J is TRBJ2-1 and V is TRBV20-1; 10 nucleotides align to TRBD2. Trimming took 0 bases from V and 7 from J; bases not matched to a gene: 9. Germline V gene lookup returns CDR1 DFQATT and CDR2 SNEGSKA (reference sequence). The CDR3 is 16 residues long. The CDR3 reads CSAREPAGGPGNEQFF. CDR3 bases: TGCAGTGCTAGAGAACCAGCGGGAGGGCCTGGGAATGAGCAGTTCTTC.

The table lists this clone with many counts. The CDR3 DNA is TGCGCCAGCAGCCACGAGCCAGGAGGGAACTACGAGCAGTACTTC. Translation: CASSHEPGGNYEQYF. The chain links TRBV4-1 to TRBJ2-7; tentative D call: TRBD2 (6 bases). V was clipped by 3 bases and J by 3 bases, with 15 bases between them. Looked up from germline, CDR1 is MGHRA and CDR2 is YSYEKL. The CDR3 contains 15 residues.

This clone has ten or more counts. V gene TRBV15 combines with J gene TRBJ2-1, with D maybe TRBD1 (5 bases). Per germline, CDR1 LNHNV and CDR2 YYDKDF (reference sequence). The CDR3 is 13 amino acids. Trimming took 6 bases from V and 4 from J, leaving 10 bases between them. The CDR3 DNA reads as TGTGCCACCAGTGACCCAGGGTACAATGAGCAGTTCTTC. Its protein is CATSDPGYNEQFF.